What follows are 17 T cell receptor beta chains derived from one specimen sequenced in a study of T cell responses to AZD1222 COVID-19 vaccine. Clones were read by immunoSEQ multiplex PCR, and TCRdb kept only the in-frame ones, dropping some. The sample has 180,000 or so clones, approximately 94% seen once. This specimen was peripheral blood, taken 28 days after the second AZD1222 dose. These receptors were obtained from an adult who received the AZD1222 COVID-19 vaccine.

The sample holds one count of this clone. J is TRBJ2-3 and V is TRBV10-1; 14 nucleotides agree with TRBD2. Trimming removed 8 bases from V and 4 bases from J; junction bases left unmatched: 5. Germline CDR1 reads WNHNN; CDR2 reads SYGVQD (reference sequence). This CDR3 is built from 15 residues. Here the CDR3 reads CASGGLAGGPDTQYF. In DNA, the CDR3 is TGCGCCAGCGGCGGACTAGCGGGGGGCCCAGATACGCAGTATTTT.

This sequence joins TRBV25-1 and TRBJ1-6, with TRBD1 identical over 7 bases. V shed 5 bases and J 10 bases; nucleotides not matched to a gene: 14. CDR1 is MGHDK and CDR2 is SYGVNS in the germline V gene. The CDR3 totals 16 residues. The chain's CDR3 is CASSQTRQGGRSPLHF. The CDR3 bases are TGTGCCAGCAGTCAAACCAGACAGGGAGGCAGGTCACCCCTCCACTTT.

The chain employs TRBV28 and TRBJ2-7; D not certain. The V gene's germline CDR1 is MDHEN and CDR2 SYDVKM. The CDR3 spans 13 residues. V dropped 7 bases and J dropped 2 bases, with 12 bases sitting between them. CDR3 region: CASTGGGAYEQYF. The DNA for the CDR3 is TGTGCCAGCACCGGTGGCGGTGCCTACGAGCAGTACTTC.

The rearrangement uses TRBV19 and TRBJ1-2, with 10 bases lining up with TRBD1. V dropped 5 bases and J dropped 4; count of bases not matched to a gene: 7. CDR3 length: 15 residues. Per germline, CDR1 LNHDA and CDR2 SQIVND (reference sequence). The CDR3 nucleotides read TGTGCCAGTAGTCCGGGACAGGGGACTCCCTATGGCTACACCTTC. This sequence encodes CASSPGQGTPYGYTF.

The J gene is TRBJ1-3, the V gene TRBV4-1, with 7 bases aligning to TRBD1. The CDR3 length is 16 residues. Trimming removed 0 bases from V and 0 bases from J; junction bases left unmatched: 2. In germline, CDR1 is MGHRA, CDR2 YSYEKL. The CDR3 here is CASSQDRGPSGNTIYF. The CDR3 region has the DNA TGCGCCAGCAGCCAAGATAGGGGGCCCTCTGGAAACACCATATATTTT.

The chain has TRBV9 and TRBJ2-2; possible D gene TRBD2, 5 bases. The germline V and J ends were trimmed by 1 base and 4 bases, with 11 bases remaining between them. CDR1 is SGDLS and CDR2 is YYNGEE in the germline V gene. The CDR3 spans 15 residues. CDR3 residues: CASSVSRGLTGELFF. The CDR3 nucleotides are TGTGCCAGCAGCGTATCGCGAGGGCTCACCGGGGAGCTGTTTTTT.

This rearrangement joins TRBV29-1 to TRBJ1-2; tentatively, D is TRBD1 (5 bases). The V and J ends lost 6 bases and 7 bases respectively, with 15 bases between them. Germline CDR1 and CDR2: SQVTM and ANQGSEA. CDR3 length: 12 residues. CDR3 protein: CSVGGQGGGYTF. The CDR3 coding sequence is TGCAGCGTCGGGGGTCAGGGAGGTGGCTACACCTTC.

The chain couples TRBV6-2 or TRBV6-3 to TRBJ1-1, with D perhaps TRBD1 (6 bases). The V end was cut by 6 bases, the J end by 1 base, with 15 bases between. CDR1 MNHEY and CDR2 SVGEGT come from the germline V gene. The CDR3 consists of 15 residues. DNA for the CDR3: TGTGCCAGCAGCCTGCGGACAGCGGGGAACACTGAAGCTTTCTTT. It encodes CASSLRTAGNTEAFF.

The chain combines TRBV2 with TRBJ1-5; D is unresolved. Germline loops: CDR1 SNHLY, CDR2 FYNNEI. The CDR3 runs to 14 residues. Trimming cost V 8 bases and J 0 bases, with 11 bases left between them. This CDR3 is CASLGPDSNQPQHF. The CDR3 DNA reads TGTGCCAGCCTGGGCCCCGATAGCAATCAGCCCCAGCATTTT.

This chain connects TRBV3-1 (or the pseudogene TRBV3-2) to TRBJ2-3; 15 bases are shared with TRBD2. V gave up 3 bases and J gave up 4 bases; unmatched junction bases: 11. This CDR3 has 19 amino acids. CDR1 LGHDT and CDR2 YNNKEL come from the germline V gene (reference sequence). CDR3 loop: CASSHPGGLAGGVADTQYF. In DNA form, the CDR3 reads TGTGCCAGCAGCCACCCCGGCGGACTAGCGGGGGGGGTGGCAGATACGCAGTATTTT.

V gene TRBV10-3 combines with J gene TRBJ1-2; TRBD1 might be the D (5 bases). CDR1 and CDR2 (germline): ENHRY, SYGVKD. The CDR3 extends over 14 amino acids. V was shortened by 0 bases and J by 4 bases, with 9 bases between the two germline ends. This CDR3 is CAISESIGAYGYTF. DNA for the CDR3: TGTGCCATCAGTGAGTCGATAGGGGCCTATGGCTACACCTTC.

V gene TRBV7-2 combines with J gene TRBJ2-1; D gene uncertain. CDR3 length: 15 residues. The V end was cut by 1 base, the J end by 8 bases, with 15 bases between. Germline CDR1 and CDR2: SGHTA and FQGNSA. DNA of the CDR3: TGTGCCAGCAGCTTAGTTTCAGCTTCTGAGTATGAGCAGTTCTTC. Its translation: CASSLVSASEYEQFF.

V usage is TRBV11-1 and J usage is TRBJ2-7, with 11 bases lining up with TRBD1. J was trimmed by 3 bases and V by 5 bases; bases with no gene match: 9. This CDR3 comprises 16 residues. Germline assignment: CDR1 SGHAT and CDR2 FQDESV (reference sequence). This CDR3 reads CASSATRDRGFYEQYF. Written as DNA, the CDR3 is TGTGCCAGCAGCGCCACCCGGGACAGGGGGTTCTACGAGCAGTACTTC.

The chain combines TRBV20-1 with TRBJ2-5; D remains ambiguous. Germline V gives CDR1 DFQATT, CDR2 SNEGSKA (reference sequence). The CDR3 contains 11 residues. V shed 6 bases and J shed 6 bases, with 11 bases lying between them. The CDR3 spells CSAAAPQTQYF. CDR3 coding DNA: TGCAGTGCCGCGGCCCCCCAGACCCAGTACTTC.

The genes are TRBV19 and TRBJ1-1; D is ambiguous. V was trimmed by 7 bases and J by 3 bases, leaving 9 bases between them. The CDR3 has 12 amino acids. CDR1 and CDR2 (germline): LNHDA, SQIVND (reference sequence). CDR3 region: CASNPGDTEAFF. CDR3 DNA: TGTGCCAGTAACCCCGGGGACACTGAAGCTTTCTTT.

The chain has TRBV7-9 and TRBJ1-2; D not certain. The CDR3 contains 16 residues. CDR1 and CDR2 (germline): SEHNR, FQNEAQ (reference sequence). V dropped 5 bases and J dropped 5 bases, with 21 bases sitting between them. This CDR3 is CASSEGGSAAPYGYTF. CDR3 bases: TGTGCCAGCAGCGAGGGAGGTTCGGCAGCCCCATATGGCTACACCTTC.

The CDR3 DNA reads TGTGCCAGCAGCTTAGTCACGGGCGGGACTGGCTACACCTTC. It yields the protein CASSLVTGGTGYTF. V usage is TRBV13 and J usage is TRBJ1-2, with D possibly TRBD1 on 5 matching bases. The CDR3 has 14 amino acids. Germline CDR1 PRHDT, CDR2 FYEKMQ (reference sequence). V lost 1 base and J 7 bases, leaving 13 bases between the germline ends. Full variable domain (rest looked up from reference TRBV13 and TRBJ1-2): AAGVIQSPRHLIKEKRETATLKCYPIPRHDTVYWYQQGPGQDPQFLISFYEKMQSDKGSIPDRFSAQQFSDYHSELNMSSLELGDSALYFCASSLVTGGTGYTFGSGTRLTVV.